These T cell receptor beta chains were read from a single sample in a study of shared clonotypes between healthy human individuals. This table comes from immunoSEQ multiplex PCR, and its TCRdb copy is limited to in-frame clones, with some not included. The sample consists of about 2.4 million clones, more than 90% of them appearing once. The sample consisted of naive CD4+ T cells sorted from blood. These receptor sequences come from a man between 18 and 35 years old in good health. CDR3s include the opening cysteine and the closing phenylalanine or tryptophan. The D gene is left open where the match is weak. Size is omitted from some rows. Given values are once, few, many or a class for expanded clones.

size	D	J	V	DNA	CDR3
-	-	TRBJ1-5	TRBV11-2	TGTGCCAGCAGCGTTAGAGGGGTAGGGGAGCCCCAGCATTTT	CASSVRGVGEPQHF
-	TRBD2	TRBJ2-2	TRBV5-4	TGTGCCAGCAGCTTTCCGGCGGGGGGAAACACCGGGGAGCTGTTTTTT	CASSFPAGGNTGELFF
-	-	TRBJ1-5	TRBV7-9	TGTGCCAGCAGCTTAGCATGGGGGGGCGTACGCAATCAGCCCCAGCATTTT	CASSLAWGGVRNQPQHF
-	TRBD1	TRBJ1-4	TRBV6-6	TGTGCCAGCAGTTCATTAACCGGGACAGGGGTTGAAAAACTGTTTTTT	CASSSLTGTGVEKLFF
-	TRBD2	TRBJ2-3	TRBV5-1	TGCGCCAGCGCCGAAACCGGGACTAGAGGGGATACGCAGTATTTT	CASAETGTRGDTQYF
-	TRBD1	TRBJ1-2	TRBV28	TGTGCCAGCAGAAAACATTCCGGGACAGGGGATGGCTACACCTTC	CASRKHSGTGDGYTF
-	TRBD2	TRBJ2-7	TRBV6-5	TGTGCCAGCGCGGGACTAGCGGGCAAAGCCTACGAGCAGTACTTC	CASAGLAGKAYEQYF
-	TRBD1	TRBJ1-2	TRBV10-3	TGTGCTCACACAGGGGGCAAAGCCTATGGCTACACCTTC	CAHTGGKAYGYTF
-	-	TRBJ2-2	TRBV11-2	TGTGCCAGCAGCTCACAGGGAGTGGGGAACACCGGGGAGCTGTTTTTT	CASSSQGVGNTGELFF
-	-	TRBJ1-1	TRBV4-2	TGTGCCAGCAGCCAGGAGGGGCTAAACACTGAAGCTTTCTTT	CASSQEGLNTEAFF
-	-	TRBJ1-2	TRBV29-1	TGCAGCGTTGAAGATTGGCGGGGCCCCTTTACTGGCTACACCTTC	CSVEDWRGPFTGYTF
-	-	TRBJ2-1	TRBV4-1	TGCGCCAGCAGCCTCGGACAGGGAGGGGCGCAGTTCTTC	CASSLGQGGAQFF
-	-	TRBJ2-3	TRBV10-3	TGTGCCATCAGTGAGTCGCTGTCGTACGGCACAGATACGCAGTATTTT	CAISESLSYGTDTQYF
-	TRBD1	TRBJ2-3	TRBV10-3	TGTGCCATCAGCCCCGGACAGGCCAGCACAGATACGCAGTATTTT	CAISPGQASTDTQYF
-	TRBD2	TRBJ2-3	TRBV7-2	TGTGCCAGCAGCCCAATCCCCCGGGCGGGAGGCACAGATACGCAGTATTTT	CASSPIPRAGGTDTQYF
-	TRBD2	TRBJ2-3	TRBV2	TGTGCCAGCAGGACTAGCGGGACTGCTGCGCAGTATTTT	CASRTSGTAAQYF
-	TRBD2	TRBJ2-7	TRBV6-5	TGTGCCAGCAGTTACCCCCATCTAGCGGGAGGAAACGAGCAGTACTTC	CASSYPHLAGGNEQYF
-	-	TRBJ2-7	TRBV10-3	TGTGCCATCAGTGAAACCGGGTCAGCCTACGAGCAGTACTTC	CAISETGSAYEQYF
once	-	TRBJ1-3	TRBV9	TGTGCCAGCAGCGTAGAGGGGGGAAGTGGAAACACCATATATTTT	CASSVEGGSGNTIYF
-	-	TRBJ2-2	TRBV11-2	TGTGCCAGCAGCTCCCGGACTGCTAGTAACACCGGGGAGCTGTTTTTT	CASSSRTASNTGELFF
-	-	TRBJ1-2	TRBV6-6	TGTGCCAGAAACGGGGCGGAAAACTATGGCTACACCTTC	CARNGAENYGYTF
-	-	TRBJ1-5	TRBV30	TGTGCCTGGTCGACCACTCAGGTTAACCAGCCCCAGCATTTT	CAWSTTQVNQPQHF
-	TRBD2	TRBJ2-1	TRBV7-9	TGTGCCAGCAGCGGCGGACTAGCTAACAATGAGCAGTTCTTC	CASSGGLANNEQFF
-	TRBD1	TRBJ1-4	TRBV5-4	TGTGCCAGCAGCGTAGGGGGCCCTACAACTAATGAAAAACTGTTTTTT	CASSVGGPTTNEKLFF
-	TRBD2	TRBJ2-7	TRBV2	TGTGCCAGCAATGAAGGGGGACTAGTCCAGGGGGAGCAGTACTTC	CASNEGGLVQGEQYF
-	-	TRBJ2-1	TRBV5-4	TGTGCCAGCAGCTGGGGGCAGGGGGGATCCTACAATGAGCAGTTCTTC	CASSWGQGGSYNEQFF
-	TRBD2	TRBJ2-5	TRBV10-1	TGCGCCAGCAGTGAAGGTAGCGGGCAACAAGAGACCCAGTACTTC	CASSEGSGQQETQYF
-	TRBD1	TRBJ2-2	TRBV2	TGTGCCAGCAGCAAGGGACAGCAGCTAACCGGGGAGCTGTTTTTT	CASSKGQQLTGELFF
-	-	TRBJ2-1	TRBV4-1	TGCGCCAGCAGCCAAGCCCCGGGACGAAGCTCCTACAATGAGCAGTTCTTC	CASSQAPGRSSYNEQFF
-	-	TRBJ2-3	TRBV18	TGTGCCAGCTCACCAAAGGTGGTCACAGATACGCAGTATTTT	CASSPKVVTDTQYF
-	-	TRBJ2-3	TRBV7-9	TGTGCCAGCAGCCAAGCGGGCTCTACCCCGGGTACGCAGTATTTT	CASSQAGSTPGTQYF
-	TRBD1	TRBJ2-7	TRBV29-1	TGCAGCGTTAATACACAGGGGCCCCACGAGCAGTACTTC	CSVNTQGPHEQYF
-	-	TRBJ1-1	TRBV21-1	TGTGCCAGCAGCAAATTGGGGGTAAACCGGGCCGGGGTGGACACTGAAGCTTTCTTT	CASSKLGVNRAGVDTEAFF
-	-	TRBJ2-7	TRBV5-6	TGTGCCAGCAGCAGAGACGGGGGGCGATACGAGCAGTACTTC	CASSRDGGRYEQYF
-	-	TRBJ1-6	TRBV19	TGTGCCAGTAAGTGGGAACAGGGTAATTCACCCCTCCACTTT	CASKWEQGNSPLHF
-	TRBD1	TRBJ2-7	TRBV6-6	TGTGCCAGCAGTAACCTAGGGGACAGATTATCCTACGAGCAGTACTTC	CASSNLGDRLSYEQYF
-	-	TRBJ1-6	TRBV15	TGTGCCACCAGCAGAGGGGTCAATTCACCCCTCCACTTT	CATSRGVNSPLHF
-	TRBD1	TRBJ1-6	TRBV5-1	TGCGCCAGCAGCGAGGGACAGGGGGCATCACCCCTCCACTTT	CASSEGQGASPLHF
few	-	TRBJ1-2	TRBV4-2	TGTGCCAGCAGCCAAGATCAGTCGTATGGCTACACCTTC	CASSQDQSYGYTF
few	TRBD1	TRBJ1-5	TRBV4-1	TGCGCCAGCAGCCAAGGGACAGGGAGGTTCAATCAGCCCCAGCATTTT	CASSQGTGRFNQPQHF
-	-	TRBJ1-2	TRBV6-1	TGTGCCAGCAGTGAATATCAAAACTATGGCTACACCTTC	CASSEYQNYGYTF
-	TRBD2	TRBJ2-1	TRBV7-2	TGTGCCAGCAGCAGCCCGACTAGCGGGAGGGGGTACAATGAGCAGTTCTTC	CASSSPTSGRGYNEQFF
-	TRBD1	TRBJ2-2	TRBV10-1	TGCGCCAGCAGTGAGTGGACAGGGGACACCGGGGAGCTGTTTTTT	CASSEWTGDTGELFF
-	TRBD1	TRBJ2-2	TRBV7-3	TGTGCCAGCAGCCCCCGGGTGAAGACAGGGGGCAACACCGGGGAGCTGTTTTTT	CASSPRVKTGGNTGELFF
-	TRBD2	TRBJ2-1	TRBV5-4	TGTGCCAGCAGCCTACCCGGACTAGCGGGAGATGGTAACAATGAGCAGTTCTTC	CASSLPGLAGDGNNEQFF
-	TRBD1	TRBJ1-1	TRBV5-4	TGTGCCGCCGGGGGAGGGGGCGTGAACACTGAAGCTTTCTTT	CAAGGGGVNTEAFF